Reported below is one T cell receptor (beta chain). Its specificity is not known. This sample is drawn from a study of CXCR3-negative and CXCR3-positive naive CD8 T cells. Findings and caveats of the study: Within a donor, both naive subsets shared TRBV-TRBJ usage, unlike memory cells. Researchers report CXCR3 expression partially decreased after cryopreservation, with fresh PBMCs used in most assays.

The CDR3 extends over 16 amino acids. Germline lookup yields CDR1 SQVTM and CDR2 ANQGSEA. Via 5' RACE with UMI labels, TRB cDNA libraries were prepared. For each CDR3 protein, TCRdb gives one entry from its re-call of the 5' RACE reads, without DNA. The sample has about 40,000 distinct CDR3 sequences. Sequenced sample: memory CD8+ T cells from blood. The V call is TRBV29-1, the J call TRBJ2-1; without DNA, the TCRdb call of TRBD2 cannot be checked. The sequence was obtained from a human donor in good health. Some clones in this sample may be carry-over from other donors' samples. CDR3 sequence: CSVELAGIESYNEQFF.